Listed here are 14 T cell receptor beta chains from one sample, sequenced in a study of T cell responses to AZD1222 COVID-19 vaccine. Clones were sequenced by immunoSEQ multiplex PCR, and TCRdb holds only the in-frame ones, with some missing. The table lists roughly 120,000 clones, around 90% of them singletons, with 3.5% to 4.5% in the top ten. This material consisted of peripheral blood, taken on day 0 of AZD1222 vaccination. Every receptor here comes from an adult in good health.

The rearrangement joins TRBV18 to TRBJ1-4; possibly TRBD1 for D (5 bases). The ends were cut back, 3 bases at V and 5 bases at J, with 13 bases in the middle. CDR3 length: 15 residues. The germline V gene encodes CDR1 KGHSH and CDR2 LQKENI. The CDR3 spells CASSPPGRKNEKLFF. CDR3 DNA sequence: TGTGCCAGCTCACCTCCGGGACGGAAGAATGAAAAACTGTTTTTT.

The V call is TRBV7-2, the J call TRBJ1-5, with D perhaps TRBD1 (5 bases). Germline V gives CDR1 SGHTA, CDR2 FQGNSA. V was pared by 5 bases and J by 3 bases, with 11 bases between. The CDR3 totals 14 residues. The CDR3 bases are TGTGCCAGCAGCCGGGGGGGGATCAATCAGCCCCAGCATTTT. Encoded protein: CASSRGGINQPQHF.

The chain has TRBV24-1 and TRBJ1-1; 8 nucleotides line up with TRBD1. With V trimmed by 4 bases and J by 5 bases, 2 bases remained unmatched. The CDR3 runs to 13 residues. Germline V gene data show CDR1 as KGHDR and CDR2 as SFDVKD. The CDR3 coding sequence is TGTGCCACCAGTGACAGGGGGCGAACTGAAGCTTTCTTT. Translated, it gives CATSDRGRTEAFF.

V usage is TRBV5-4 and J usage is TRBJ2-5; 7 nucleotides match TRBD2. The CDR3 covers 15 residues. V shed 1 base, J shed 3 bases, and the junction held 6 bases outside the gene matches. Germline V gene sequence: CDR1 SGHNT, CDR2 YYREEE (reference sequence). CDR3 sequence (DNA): TGTGCCAGCAGCTTGCGGCTAGCGGACGAAGAGACCCAGTACTTC. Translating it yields CASSLRLADEETQYF.

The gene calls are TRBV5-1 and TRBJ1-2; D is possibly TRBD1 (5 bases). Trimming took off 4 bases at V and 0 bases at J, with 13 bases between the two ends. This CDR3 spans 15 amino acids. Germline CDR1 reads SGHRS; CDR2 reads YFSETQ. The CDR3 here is CASSTGLASNYGYTF. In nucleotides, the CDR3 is TGCGCCAGCAGCACAGGACTAGCCTCTAACTATGGCTACACCTTC. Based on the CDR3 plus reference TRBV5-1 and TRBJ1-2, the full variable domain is KAGVTQTPRYLIKTRGQQVTLSCSPISGHRSVSWYQQTPGQGLQFLFEYFSETQRNKGNFPGRFSGRQFSNSRSEMNVSTLELGDSALYLCASSTGLASNYGYTFGSGTRLTVV.

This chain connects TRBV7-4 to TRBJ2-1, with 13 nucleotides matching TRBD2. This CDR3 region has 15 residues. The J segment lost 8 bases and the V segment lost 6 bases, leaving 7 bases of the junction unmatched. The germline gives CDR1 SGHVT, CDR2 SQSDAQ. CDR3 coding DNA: TGTGCCAGCAGGCGGACTAGCGGGAGACTCGATGAGCAGTTCTTC. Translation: CASRRTSGRLDEQFF.

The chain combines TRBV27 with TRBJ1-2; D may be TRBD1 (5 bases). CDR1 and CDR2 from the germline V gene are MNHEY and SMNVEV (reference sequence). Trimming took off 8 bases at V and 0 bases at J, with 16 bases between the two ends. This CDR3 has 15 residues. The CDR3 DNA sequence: TGTGCCAGCGGTCCCTTGGACATCCCTAACTATGGCTACACCTTC. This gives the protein CASGPLDIPNYGYTF.

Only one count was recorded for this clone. CDR3 in amino acids: CASSQRGQGAGYGYTF. Here the CDR3 DNA reads TGTGCCAGCAGCCAAAGGGGACAGGGGGCGGGGTATGGCTACACCTTC. The gene calls are TRBV4-2 and TRBJ1-2; 12 bases are a match to TRBD1. Per the germline V gene, CDR1 is LGHNA and CDR2 is YNFKEQ. V dropped 2 bases and J dropped 5; count of bases not matched to a gene: 6. This CDR3 region has 16 residues.

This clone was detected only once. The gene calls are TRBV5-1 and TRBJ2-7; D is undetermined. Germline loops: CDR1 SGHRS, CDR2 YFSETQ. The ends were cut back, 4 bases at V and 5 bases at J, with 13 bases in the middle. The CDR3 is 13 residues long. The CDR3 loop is CASSLEGYHEQYF. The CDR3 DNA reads TGCGCCAGCAGCCTCGAAGGGTACCACGAGCAGTACTTC. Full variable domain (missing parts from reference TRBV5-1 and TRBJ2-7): KAGVTQTPRYLIKTRGQQVTLSCSPISGHRSVSWYQQTPGQGLQFLFEYFSETQRNKGNFPGRFSGRQFSNSRSEMNVSTLELGDSALYLCASSLEGYHEQYFGPGTRLTVT.

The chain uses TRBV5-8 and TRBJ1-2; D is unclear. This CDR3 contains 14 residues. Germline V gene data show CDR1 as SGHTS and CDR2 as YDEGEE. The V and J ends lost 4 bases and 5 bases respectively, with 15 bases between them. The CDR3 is CASSPWELGYGYTF. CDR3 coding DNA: TGTGCCAGCAGCCCATGGGAGCTAGGTTATGGCTACACCTTC.

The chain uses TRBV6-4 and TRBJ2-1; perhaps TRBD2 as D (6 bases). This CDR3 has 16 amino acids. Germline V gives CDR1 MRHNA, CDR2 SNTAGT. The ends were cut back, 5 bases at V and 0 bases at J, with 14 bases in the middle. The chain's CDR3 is CASSRTSLSSYNEQFF. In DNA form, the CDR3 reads TGTGCCAGCAGTCGAACTAGCTTAAGCTCCTACAATGAGCAGTTCTTC.

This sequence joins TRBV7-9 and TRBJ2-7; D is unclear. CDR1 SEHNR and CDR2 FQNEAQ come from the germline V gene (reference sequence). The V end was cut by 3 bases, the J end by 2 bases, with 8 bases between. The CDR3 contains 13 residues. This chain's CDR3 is CASSFGSAYEQYF. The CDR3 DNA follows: TGTGCCAGCAGCTTCGGATCTGCCTACGAGCAGTACTTC.

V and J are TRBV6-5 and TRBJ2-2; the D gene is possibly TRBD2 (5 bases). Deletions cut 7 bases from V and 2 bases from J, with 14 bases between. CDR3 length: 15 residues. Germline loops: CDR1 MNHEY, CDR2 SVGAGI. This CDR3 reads CASNPAEANTGELFF. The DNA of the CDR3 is TGTGCCAGCAACCCAGCGGAGGCTAACACCGGGGAGCTGTTTTTT.

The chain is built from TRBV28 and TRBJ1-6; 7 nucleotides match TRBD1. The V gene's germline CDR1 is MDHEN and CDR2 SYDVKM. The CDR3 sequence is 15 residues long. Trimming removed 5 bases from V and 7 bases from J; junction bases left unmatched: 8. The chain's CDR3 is CASSPGGPINSPLHF. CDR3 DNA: TGTGCCAGCAGTCCAGGGGGACCTATAAATTCACCCCTCCACTTT.